These 10 T cell receptor beta chains share one sample of origin, sequenced in a study of beta chain features in type 1 diabetes. TCRB transcripts that were expressed got sequenced, as all of the isolated RNA had been reverse transcribed. Assay used: immunoSEQ multiplex PCR; TCRdb lists only in-frame clones, some missing. The sample includes around 310,000 clones, 9.5% to 11% of them seen just once. Input material: naive CD4+ T cells from blood. These receptors were collected from a woman aged 30 to 39 in good health.

The chain recombines TRBV7-3 with TRBJ2-2; D not resolved. This CDR3 is 15 amino acids long. Germline CDR1 SGHTA, CDR2 FQGTGA. With 5 bases removed from V and 3 bases from J, the gap between germline ends came to 13 bases. CDR3 bases: TGTGCCAGCAGCGCCGCCGGTACGGACACCGGGGAGCTGTTTTTT. Encoded protein: CASSAAGTDTGELFF.

V and J are TRBV7-2 and TRBJ2-3, with a tentative D call TRBD2 (6 bases). V dropped 4 bases and J dropped 1 base, with 6 bases sitting between them. This CDR3 has 13 amino acids. Germline CDR1 reads SGHTA; CDR2 reads FQGNSA. CDR3 in amino acids: CASSWGGTDTQYF. The DNA of the CDR3 is TGTGCCAGCAGCTGGGGGGGCACAGATACGCAGTATTTT. Based on the CDR3 plus reference TRBV7-2 and TRBJ2-3, the full variable domain is GAGVSQSPSNKVTEKGKDVELRCDPISGHTALYWYRQSLGQGLEFLIYFQGNSAPDKSGLPSDRFSAERTGGSVSTLTIQRTQQEDSAVYLCASSWGGTDTQYFGPGTRLTVL.

This clone was counted a few times. The chain carries TRBV9 and TRBJ2-1; 7 bases match TRBD1. Trimming cost V 0 bases and J 0 bases; bases outside gene matches: 3. The CDR3 is made up of 16 amino acids. Per the germline V gene, CDR1 is SGDLS and CDR2 is YYNGEE. Written as DNA, the CDR3 is TGTGCCAGCAGCGTAGAGTGGGACAGCTCCTACAATGAGCAGTTCTTC. It yields the protein CASSVEWDSSYNEQFF.

This clone was observed a handful of times. CDR3 DNA sequence: TGTGCCAGCCCGGGAGAGGCCAAAAACATTCAGTACTTC. This gives the protein CASPGEAKNIQYF. The chain has TRBV7-3 and TRBJ2-4; perhaps TRBD2 as D (6 bases). Trimming cost V 8 bases and J 1 base, with 9 bases left between them. Germline V gene sequence: CDR1 SGHTA, CDR2 FQGTGA. This CDR3 spans 13 amino acids. The complete variable domain, with remaining parts taken from reference TRBV7-3 and TRBJ2-4, reads GAGVSQTPSNKVTEKGKYVELRCDPISGHTALYWYRQSLGQGPEFLIYFQGTGAADDSGLPNDRFFAVRPEGSVSTLKIQRTERGDSAVYLCASPGEAKNIQYFGAGTRLSVL.

The chain is built from TRBV19 and TRBJ2-7; the match to TRBD2 covers 9 bases. With V trimmed by 3 bases and J by 5 bases, 20 bases remained unmatched. CDR1 is LNHDA and CDR2 is SQIVND in the germline V gene (reference sequence). The CDR3 contains 19 residues. CDR3 nucleotides: TGTGCCAGTAGTATTGCGGGCCCCCGGCGGTGGACTAGCGCGGACGAGCAGTACTTC. Translating it yields CASSIAGPRRWTSADEQYF.

This clone has only a few counts. This rearrangement joins TRBV29-1 to TRBJ2-5, with 10 nucleotides matching TRBD1. This CDR3 has 12 residues. V shed 7 bases, J shed 5 bases, and the junction held 4 bases outside the gene matches. CDR1 is SQVTM, CDR2 ANQGSEA, per germline. The CDR3 is CSALDRGETQYF. In DNA form, the CDR3 reads TGCAGCGCCCTGGACAGGGGGGAGACCCAGTACTTC. The variable domain in full, completed from reference TRBV29-1 and TRBJ2-5, reads SAVISQKPSRDICQRGTSLTIQCQVDSQVTMMFWYRQQPGQSLTLIATANQGSEATYESGFVIDKFPISRPNLTFSTLTVSNMSPEDSSIYLCSALDRGETQYFGPGTRLLVL.

The gene calls are TRBV6-6 and TRBJ2-2; TRBD2 matches at 7 bases. This CDR3 has 14 residues. Germline V CDR1 and CDR2: MNHNY, SVGAGI (reference sequence). Losses at the gene ends were 5 bases for V and 5 bases for J; bases not matched to a gene: 5. CDR3 in DNA: TGTGCCAGCAGTCAAATGGGGGGGACCGGGGAGCTGTTTTTT. This translates into CASSQMGGTGELFF.

The chain joins TRBV28 to TRBJ2-1; 13 nucleotides align to TRBD2. The CDR3 runs 15 residues. J lost 7 bases, V lost 3 bases, and 3 bases had no gene match. The germline CDR1 and CDR2 sequences are MDHEN and SYDVKM. CDR3 bases: TGTGCCAGCAGTTTGCTACTAGCGGGAGGGAATGAGCAGTTCTTC. Its translation is CASSLLLAGGNEQFF.

This clone was observed a few times. The chain links TRBV4-3 to TRBJ2-2; D is perhaps TRBD1 (6 bases). The CDR3 has 17 amino acids. Trimming took 0 bases from V and 1 from J, leaving 12 bases between them. Germline V gives CDR1 LGHNA, CDR2 YSLEER. This CDR3 is CASSQEPGHQNTGELFF. The CDR3 coding sequence is TGCGCCAGCAGCCAAGAACCGGGACACCAGAACACCGGGGAGCTGTTTTTT.

The V and J genes are TRBV18 and TRBJ1-1; 9 nucleotides line up with TRBD1. The CDR3 has 15 amino acids. V gave up 3 bases and J gave up 2 bases; unmatched junction bases: 4. Germline CDR1 reads KGHSH; CDR2 reads LQKENI. CDR3 sequence: CASSPLGQGNTEAFF. The CDR3 nucleotides are TGTGCCAGCTCACCGTTGGGACAGGGAAACACTGAAGCTTTCTTT.